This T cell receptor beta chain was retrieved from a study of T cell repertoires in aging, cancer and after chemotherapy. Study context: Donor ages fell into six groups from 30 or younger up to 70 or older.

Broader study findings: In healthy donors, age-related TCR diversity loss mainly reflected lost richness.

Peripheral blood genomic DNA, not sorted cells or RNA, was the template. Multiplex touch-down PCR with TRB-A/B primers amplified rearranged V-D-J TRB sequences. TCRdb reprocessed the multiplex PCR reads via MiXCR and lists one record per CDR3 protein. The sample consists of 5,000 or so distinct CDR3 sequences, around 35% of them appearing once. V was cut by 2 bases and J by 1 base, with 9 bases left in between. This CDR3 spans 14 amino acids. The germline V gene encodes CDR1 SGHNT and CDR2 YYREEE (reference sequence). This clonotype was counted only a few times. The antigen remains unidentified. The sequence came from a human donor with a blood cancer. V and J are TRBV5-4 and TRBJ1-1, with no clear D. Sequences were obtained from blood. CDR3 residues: CASSFVGRNTEAFF. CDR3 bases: TGTGCCAGCAGCTTCGTCGGCAGGAACACTGAAGCTTTCTTT.